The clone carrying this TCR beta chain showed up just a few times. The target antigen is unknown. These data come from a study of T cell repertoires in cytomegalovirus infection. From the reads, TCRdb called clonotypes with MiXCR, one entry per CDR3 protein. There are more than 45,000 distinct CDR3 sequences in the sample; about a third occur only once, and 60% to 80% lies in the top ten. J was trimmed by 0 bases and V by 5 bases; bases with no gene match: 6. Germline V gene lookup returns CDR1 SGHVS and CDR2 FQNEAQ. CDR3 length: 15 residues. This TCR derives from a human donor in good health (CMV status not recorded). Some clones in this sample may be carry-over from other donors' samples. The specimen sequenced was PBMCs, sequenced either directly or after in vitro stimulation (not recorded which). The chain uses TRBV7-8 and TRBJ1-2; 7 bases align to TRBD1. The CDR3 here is CASSTRQGSNYGYTF. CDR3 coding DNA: TGTGCCAGCAGCACCCGACAGGGTTCTAACTATGGCTACACCTTC. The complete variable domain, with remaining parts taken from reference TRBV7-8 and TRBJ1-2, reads GAGVSQSPRYKVAKRGQDVALRCDPISGHVSLFWYQQALGQGPEFLTYFQNEAQLDKSGLPSDRFFAERPEGSVSTLKIQRTQQEDSAVYLCASSTRQGSNYGYTFGSGTRLTVV.